This record concerns one T cell receptor (beta chain) sequence. With V trimmed by 2 bases and J by 7 bases, 3 bases remained unmatched. The V gene's germline CDR1 is MNHNY and CDR2 SVGAGI (reference sequence). CDR3 length: 14 residues. The sample comes from a study of blood T cell repertoires in COVID-19. As for the study in general: Researchers got acute and convalescent COVID-19 samples from the United States, Italy and Spain. PBMCs, B-cell-depleted T cells, or T cells provided the cDNA or gDNA that made up the material.

Authors' processing steps: Estimation of nucleated cell counts was performed using reference gene primer amplification. TCRdb keeps only in-frame clones here, not all; method: immunoSEQ multiplex PCR. V and J calls and clone size are as listed in that table; D and trimming were resolved from the DNA. The table records some 170,000 clones, about 91% of them present only once. Sequenced input: peripheral blood. J is TRBJ1-3 and V is TRBV6-6; 9 bases match TRBD1. The sequence was obtained from a woman aged 45-65 years with acute or convalescent COVID-19. CDR3 DNA: TGTGCCAGCAGTTACCTCGGACAGGGGAACACCATATATTTT. Protein product: CASSYLGQGNTIYF.